This TCR beta chain emerged from a study of shared clonotypes between healthy human individuals. On the study more broadly: Donor composition was a couple of women and three men, aged 18 to 49. CD8 memory received one plate per donor, CD8 naive two, CD4 memory three and CD4 naive three.

Study results and limitations: Memory subsets had estimated richness that was generally smaller than that of naive subsets. Clonotypes that were shared across a handful of donors made up around 4.6% of naive CD4 clonotypes.

Sequencing used immunoSEQ multiplex PCR; TCRdb keeps in-frame clones, though not all of them. The sample shows approximately 87,000 clones, about 64% of them seen only once. Points on this clone: Its antigen remains unidentified.

Trimming cost V 3 bases and J 4 bases, with 7 bases left between them. Germline CDR1 MDHEN, CDR2 SYDVKM. The CDR3 has 12 residues. The source material was memory CD8+ T cells sorted from blood. Regarding subset: CD45RO+ cells pooled with CCR7-negative TemRA cells. This TCR derives from a man younger than 40 in good health. The chain carries TRBV28 and TRBJ2-7; D ambiguous. CDR3 region: CASSFQNYEQYF. The CDR3 DNA reads TGTGCCAGCAGTTTCCAGAATTACGAGCAGTACTTC.